The sequence of this TCR beta chain was determined in a study of T cell repertoires in cytomegalovirus infection. Study as a whole: From public TCR beta signatures came an indication of both CMV infection and matching HLA type. Notes on the study in general: Ex vivo responses were dominated by HLA-C-restricted CMV-specific TCR beta clonotypes. Identification of carriers of CMV plus the relevant HLA was achieved through cumulative public TCR beta family frequency.

TCRdb reprocessed the reads via MiXCR and lists one record per CDR3 protein. The profile covers about 700,000 distinct CDR3 sequences, with roughly 33% appearing a single time and roughly 18% taken by the ten largest. This clonotype turned up a few times. Its cognate antigen is unknown. The V gene end was trimmed by 7 bases and the J gene end by 5 bases; junction bases not matched to a gene: 18. Germline lookup yields CDR1 MNHEY and CDR2 SVGEGT. This CDR3 is 17 amino acids long. This chain connects TRBV6-2 or TRBV6-3 to TRBJ2-5, with 8 bases fitting TRBD2. The source material was cultured PBMCs, sampled from culture after CMV antigen stimulation. This clonotype originated in a human donor in good health (CMV status not recorded). Some clones in this sample may be carry-over from other donors' samples. Here the CDR3 DNA reads TGTGCCAGCAAGGCAGCGGGAGTCGCGACTGGAGGGGAGACCCAGTACTTC. This gives the protein CASKAAGVATGGETQYF.